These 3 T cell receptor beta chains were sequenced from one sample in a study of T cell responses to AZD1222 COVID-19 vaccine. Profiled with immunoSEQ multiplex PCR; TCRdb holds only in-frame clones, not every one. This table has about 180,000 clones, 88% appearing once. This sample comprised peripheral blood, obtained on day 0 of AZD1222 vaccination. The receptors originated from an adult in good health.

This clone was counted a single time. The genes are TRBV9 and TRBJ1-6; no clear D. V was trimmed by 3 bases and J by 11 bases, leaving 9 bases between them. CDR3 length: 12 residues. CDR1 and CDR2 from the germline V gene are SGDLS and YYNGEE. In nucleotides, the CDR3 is TGTGCCAGCAGCGGAGACGGACCACCCCTCCACTTT. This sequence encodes CASSGDGPPLHF. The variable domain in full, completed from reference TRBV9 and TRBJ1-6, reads DSGVTQTPKHLITATGQRVTLRCSPRSGDLSVYWYQQSLDQGLQFLIQYYNGEERAKGNILERFSAQQFPDLHSELNLSSLELGDSALYFCASSGDGPPLHFGNGTRLTVT.

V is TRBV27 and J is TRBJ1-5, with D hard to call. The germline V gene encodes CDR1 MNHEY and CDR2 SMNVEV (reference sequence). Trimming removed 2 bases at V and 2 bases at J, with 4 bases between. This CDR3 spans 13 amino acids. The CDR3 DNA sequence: TGTGCCAGCAGTTTACGCGGCAATCAGCCCCAGCATTTT. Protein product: CASSLRGNQPQHF.

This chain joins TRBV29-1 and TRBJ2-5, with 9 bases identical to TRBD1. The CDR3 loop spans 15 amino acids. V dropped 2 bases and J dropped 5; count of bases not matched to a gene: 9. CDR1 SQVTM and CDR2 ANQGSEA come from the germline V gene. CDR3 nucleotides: TGCAGCGTTGAAACTCACAGGGGGCGCAGGGAGACCCAGTACTTC. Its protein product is CSVETHRGRRETQYF.